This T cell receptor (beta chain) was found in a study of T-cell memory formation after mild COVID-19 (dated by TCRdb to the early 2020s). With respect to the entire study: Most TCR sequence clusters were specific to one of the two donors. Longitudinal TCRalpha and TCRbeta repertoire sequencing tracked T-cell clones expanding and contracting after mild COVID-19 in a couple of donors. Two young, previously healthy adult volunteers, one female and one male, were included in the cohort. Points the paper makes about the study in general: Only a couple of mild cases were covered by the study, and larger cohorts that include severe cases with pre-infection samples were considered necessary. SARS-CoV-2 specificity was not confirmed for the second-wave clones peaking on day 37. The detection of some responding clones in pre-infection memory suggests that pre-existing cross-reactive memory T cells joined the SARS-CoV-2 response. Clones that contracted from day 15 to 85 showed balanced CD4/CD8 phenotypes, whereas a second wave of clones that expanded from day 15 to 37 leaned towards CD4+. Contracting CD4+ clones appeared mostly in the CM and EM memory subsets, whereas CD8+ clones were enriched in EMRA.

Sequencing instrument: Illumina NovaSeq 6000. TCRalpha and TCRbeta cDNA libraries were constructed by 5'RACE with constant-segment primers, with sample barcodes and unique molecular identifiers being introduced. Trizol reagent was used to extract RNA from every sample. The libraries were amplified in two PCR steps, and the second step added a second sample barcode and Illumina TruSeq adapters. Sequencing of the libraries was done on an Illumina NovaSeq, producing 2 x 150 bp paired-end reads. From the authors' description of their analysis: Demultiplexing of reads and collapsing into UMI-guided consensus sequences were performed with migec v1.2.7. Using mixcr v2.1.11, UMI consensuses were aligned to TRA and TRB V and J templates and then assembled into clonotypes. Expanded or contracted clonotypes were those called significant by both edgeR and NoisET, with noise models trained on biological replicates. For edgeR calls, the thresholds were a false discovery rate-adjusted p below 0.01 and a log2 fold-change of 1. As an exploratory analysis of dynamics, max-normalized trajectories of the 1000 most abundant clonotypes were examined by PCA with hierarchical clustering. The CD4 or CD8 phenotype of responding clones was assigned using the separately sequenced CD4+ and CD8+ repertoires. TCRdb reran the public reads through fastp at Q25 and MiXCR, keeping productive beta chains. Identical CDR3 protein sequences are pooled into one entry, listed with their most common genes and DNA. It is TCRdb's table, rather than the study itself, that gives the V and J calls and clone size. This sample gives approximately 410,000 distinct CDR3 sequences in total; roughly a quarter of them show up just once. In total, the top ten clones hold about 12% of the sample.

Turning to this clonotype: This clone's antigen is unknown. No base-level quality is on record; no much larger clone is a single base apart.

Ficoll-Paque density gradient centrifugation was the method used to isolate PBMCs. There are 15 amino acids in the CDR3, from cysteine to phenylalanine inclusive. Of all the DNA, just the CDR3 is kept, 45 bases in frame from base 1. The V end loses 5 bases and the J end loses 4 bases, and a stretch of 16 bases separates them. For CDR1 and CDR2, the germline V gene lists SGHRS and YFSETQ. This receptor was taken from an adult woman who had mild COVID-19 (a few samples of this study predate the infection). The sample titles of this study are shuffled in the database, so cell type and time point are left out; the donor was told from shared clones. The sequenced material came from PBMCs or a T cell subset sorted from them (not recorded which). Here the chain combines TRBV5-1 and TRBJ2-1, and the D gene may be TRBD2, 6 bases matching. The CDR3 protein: CASSLGGNLYNEQFF. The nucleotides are TGCGCCAGCAGTCTGGGCGGGAACCTATACAATGAGCAGTTCTTC.